This TCR beta chain was observed in a study of response to subunit inactivated influenza vaccine. General study results and limits: Authors suggested each seasonal flu vaccination may recruit only limited numbers of new T cells.

On this clonotype: Its antigen is as yet unknown.

V shed 5 bases and J shed 10 bases, with 18 bases lying between them. The CDR3 is made up of 14 amino acids. Looked up from germline, CDR1 is MDHEN and CDR2 is SYDVKM. Each CDR3 protein is one row after TCRdb ran MiXCR on the RT-PCR reads. The table shows about 500,000 distinct CDR3 sequences, with 15% to 20% occurring only once. The chain employs TRBV28 and TRBJ2-1, with a possible D match to TRBD2 (5 bases). The sequences come from CD4+ T cells sorted from PBMCs, collected around 25 months after vaccination. The origin of this receptor is a man between 50 and 75 years old who received an inactivated influenza vaccine. This chain's CDR3 is CASSPLRVKREQFF. As DNA, the CDR3 is TGTGCCAGCAGTCCCCTGAGGGTCAAGAGGGAGCAGTTCTTC.